The clone carrying this TCR beta chain was recorded once. Its specificity is unknown. 60 Vbeta and 13 Jbeta primers were used in PCR. Using immunoSEQ multiplex PCR, the repertoire was profiled, and TCRdb retains in-frame clones only, with some absent. The sample consists of under 250,000 clones, roughly 78% of them appearing once. This sample stems from a study of cytomegalovirus exposure and HLA in healthy donors. Study-wide findings and caveats: V- and J-gene trimming in TCR beta was tied to a missense DCLRE1C variant by an analysis performed later.

V lost 0 bases to trimming and J lost 4 bases, with 10 bases between them. The length of the CDR3 is 15 residues. The germline V gene encodes CDR1 LGHNA and CDR2 YSLEER. The sequenced sample was PBMCs. The chain employs TRBV4-3 and TRBJ1-3, with D possibly being TRBD1 (5 bases). The clonotype comes from a woman in her 30s in good health and CMV-seropositive. CDR3: CASSQDLGLGNTIYF. As DNA, the CDR3 is TGCGCCAGCAGCCAAGATTTGGGACTCGGAAACACCATATATTTT.